This is a list of T cell receptor beta chains from one sample in a study of OX40 agonist ivuxolimab in advanced cancers. Some clones are missing from TCRdb's copy, which holds only in-frame ones; the method was immunoSEQ multiplex PCR. The sample shows about 34,000 clones, around 90% of them seen only once. This specimen was CD4+ or CD8+ T cells sorted from blood, taken in a trial of the OX40 agonist ivuxolimab. These TCRs come from an adult with an advanced solid tumor such as melanoma, head and neck, liver or kidney cancer. CDR3s include the opening cysteine and the closing phenylalanine or tryptophan. A D gene is named only where the DNA matches it firmly. A clone size is listed for some rows: how often the clone was seen (once, few, many), or a class if it is expanded.

clone size | D gene | J gene | V gene | CDR3 DNA | CDR3 protein
- | TRBD1 | TRBJ1-3 | TRBV5-1 | TGCGCCAGCAGCAGTGACAGGGGCTATTTCACCATATATTTT | CASSSDRGYFTIYF
- | TRBD1 | TRBJ1-1 | TRBV6-6 | TGTGCCAGCAGTTACACGGATTCGGGACAGTCTCAAGCTTTCTTT | CASSYTDSGQSQAFF
- | - | TRBJ2-1 | TRBV5-6 | TGTGCCAGCAGCCGTTTCGGGGTTGGGGATAATGAGCAGTTCTTC | CASSRFGVGDNEQFF
- | TRBD2 | TRBJ2-7 | TRBV28 | TGTGCCACTAGGACTAGTTTCTACGAGCAGTACTTC | CATRTSFYEQYF
- | TRBD1 | TRBJ2-5 | TRBV7-3 | TGTGCCAGCGCCCAGGGACAGGGGGGGACCCAGTACTTC | CASAQGQGGTQYF
- | - | TRBJ2-7 | TRBV5-1 | TGCGCCAGCAGATCCAGGACAGAAAGCTACGAGCAGTACTTC | CASRSRTESYEQYF
once | - | TRBJ1-2 | TRBV5-1 | TGCGCCAGTAGACGTACTAACTATGGCTACACCTTC | CASRRTNYGYTF
- | - | TRBJ2-5 | TRBV7-9 | TGTGCCAGCAGCTTAGAGGGTAGGGAGAGCCAGTACTTC | CASSLEGRESQYF
once | TRBD1 | TRBJ1-4 | TRBV19 | TGTGCCAGTAGTACGACAGGGTCAAAGGGTGAAAAACTGTTTTTT | CASSTTGSKGEKLFF
- | TRBD2 | TRBJ2-3 | TRBV29-1 | TGCAGCGTTGGGACTAGCGGGACGAGAGATACGCAGTATTTT | CSVGTSGTRDTQYF
- | - | TRBJ2-1 | TRBV9 | TGTGCCAGCAGTTTAACTTCTGGGGCCTACAATGAGCAGTTCTTC | CASSLTSGAYNEQFF
- | - | TRBJ1-5 | TRBV7-9 | TGTGCCAGCAGCTTCAACAGCGCGGGGCCCCAGCATTTT | CASSFNSAGPQHF
- | TRBD1 | TRBJ1-2 | TRBV7-2 | TGTGCCAGCAGCTCCCGGGACAGGGGGAACTACACCTTC | CASSSRDRGNYTF
- | TRBD2 | TRBJ2-7 | TRBV2 | TGTGCCAGCAGTGACCGGGTGCCTAGCGGCGAGCAGTACTTC | CASSDRVPSGEQYF
- | - | TRBJ1-2 | TRBV15 | TGTGCCACCACCCGACAGACCGAGGGCTATGGCTACACCTTC | CATTRQTEGYGYTF
- | - | TRBJ2-5 | TRBV18 | TGTGCCAGCTCACCCGCAGGGGGGGCCCAAGAGACCCAGTACTTC | CASSPAGGAQETQYF
- | - | TRBJ1-2 | TRBV9 | TGTGCCAGCAGCGGCTTGGGCGGTGGCTACACCTTC | CASSGLGGGYTF
- | - | TRBJ1-1 | TRBV11-2 | TGTGCCAGCAGCCCGGGAGTAATGAACACTGAAGCTTTCTTT | CASSPGVMNTEAFF
- | TRBD2 | TRBJ2-5 | TRBV4-2 | TGTGCCAGCAGCCAAGGCAGCGGGGGGGGAGAAGAGACCCAGTACTTC | CASSQGSGGGEETQYF
- | - | TRBJ2-1 | TRBV27 | TGTGCCAGCAGTTTATCGGGCGTATACAATGAGCAGTTCTTC | CASSLSGVYNEQFF
- | TRBD1 | TRBJ1-4 | TRBV7-2 | TGTGCCAGCAGCTTAGCAGGGGGCGGTGAAAAACTGTTTTTT | CASSLAGGGEKLFF
- | - | TRBJ1-1 | TRBV6-1 | TGTGCCAGCAGTGGGCAGACCTTATCGGCTTTCTTT | CASSGQTLSAFF
- | - | TRBJ1-2 | TRBV6-4 | TGTGCCAGCAAGACACAGGACAGTCCTAACTATGGCTACACCTTC | CASKTQDSPNYGYTF
- | TRBD1 | TRBJ2-3 | TRBV29-1 | TGCAGCGTTGAAGATCGTGAGGGGGCGGATACGCAGTATTTT | CSVEDREGADTQYF
- | TRBD1 | TRBJ1-3 | TRBV18 | TGTGCCAGCTCACCACGGGGAGGGGGCGAAGCCTCTGGAAACACCATATATTTT | CASSPRGGGEASGNTIYF
- | TRBD1 | TRBJ1-4 | TRBV6-1 | TGTGCCAGCAGTGAATCGGGGACAGGGCGAGAAAAACTGTTTTTT | CASSESGTGREKLFF
- | - | TRBJ2-7 | TRBV2 | TGTGCCAGCAGCCCCGACGTCTACGAGCAGTACTTC | CASSPDVYEQYF
- | - | TRBJ2-3 | TRBV7-9 | TGTGCCAGCATCACAGGCGGTCTAAGCACAGATACGCAGTATTTT | CASITGGLSTDTQYF
- | - | TRBJ1-1 | TRBV18 | TGTGCCAGCTCACCGGGCTTAGGGAGGAACACTGAAGCTTTCTTT | CASSPGLGRNTEAFF
- | - | TRBJ2-1 | TRBV19 | TGTGCCAGTAGTATTACTTCTGTAGAGCAGTTCTTC | CASSITSVEQFF
- | TRBD1 | TRBJ2-1 | TRBV7-6 | TGTGCCAGCAGCGTAACCGGGACAGCCAAAACGAGCTCCTACAATGAGCAGTTCTTC | CASSVTGTAKTSSYNEQFF
- | TRBD2 | TRBJ2-1 | TRBV6-4 | TGTGCCAGCAGCCGTAGCGGGGGCCTTTACAATGAGCAGTTCTTC | CASSRSGGLYNEQFF
once | TRBD2 | TRBJ2-4 | TRBV4-1 | TGCGCCAGCAGCCAGCGGGGGGGACTAGCCAAAAACATTCAGTACTTC | CASSQRGGLAKNIQYF
- | - | TRBJ2-7 | TRBV7-2 | TGTGCCAGCAGCCTCCAGGGGCCGGGCTCCTACGAGCAGTACTTC | CASSLQGPGSYEQYF
- | - | TRBJ1-5 | TRBV6-4 | TGTGCCAGCAGTACGTTTGGGGGGGCGGGGCAGCCCCAGCATTTT | CASSTFGGAGQPQHF
- | TRBD2 | TRBJ2-1 | TRBV27 | TGTGCCAGCACTATGGGGACTAGCGGGGCCTACAATGAGCAGTTCTTC | CASTMGTSGAYNEQFF
- | - | TRBJ1-5 | TRBV30 | TGTGCCTGGAGTGTACCGGGACACCTGGGAGGCCAGCCCCAGCATTTT | CAWSVPGHLGGQPQHF
- | - | TRBJ2-7 | TRBV19 | TGTGCCAGTAGTATACAGGGAGGCCGAGGAGAGCAGTACTTC | CASSIQGGRGEQYF
- | - | TRBJ1-1 | TRBV11-3 | TGTGCCAGCAGCTTCGGGGGAGGTAACACTGAAGCTTTCTTT | CASSFGGGNTEAFF
- | - | TRBJ2-6 | TRBV6-1 | TGTGCCAGCAGCCGGACTGGGGCCAACGTCCTGACTTTC | CASSRTGANVLTF
- | TRBD2 | TRBJ2-5 | TRBV6-1 | TGTGCCAGCAGTGAGGCTGTGAGGGCTAGCGGGGGTATAAACCAAGAGACCCAGTACTTC | CASSEAVRASGGINQETQYF
once | TRBD1 | TRBJ1-5 | TRBV6-6 | TGTGCCAGCAGTACTACCCAGGACAGGGGGCATCAGCCCCAGCATTTT | CASSTTQDRGHQPQHF
once | TRBD1 | TRBJ1-1 | TRBV6-1 | TGTGCCAGCAGTGTGACAGGGGGGAACACTGAAGCTTTCTTT | CASSVTGGNTEAFF
- | - | TRBJ1-1 | TRBV4-1 | TGCGCCAGCAGCCAAGCTTTGGCCCCCCTTATGAACACTGAAGCTTTCTTT | CASSQALAPLMNTEAFF
- | TRBD2 | TRBJ2-1 | TRBV11-2 | TGTGCCAGCAGCCATAGCCAACTAGCGGCCTCCTACAATGAGCAGTTCTTC | CASSHSQLAASYNEQFF
medium-sized | - | TRBJ1-1 | TRBV10-3 | TGTGCCATCAGTGGAGGGGGCACTGAAGCTTTCTTT | CAISGGGTEAFF
once | - | TRBJ2-7 | TRBV11-2 | TGTGCCAGCAGCTTTTCCGCGGCGGCCGGCTCCTACGAGCAGTACTTC | CASSFSAAAGSYEQYF